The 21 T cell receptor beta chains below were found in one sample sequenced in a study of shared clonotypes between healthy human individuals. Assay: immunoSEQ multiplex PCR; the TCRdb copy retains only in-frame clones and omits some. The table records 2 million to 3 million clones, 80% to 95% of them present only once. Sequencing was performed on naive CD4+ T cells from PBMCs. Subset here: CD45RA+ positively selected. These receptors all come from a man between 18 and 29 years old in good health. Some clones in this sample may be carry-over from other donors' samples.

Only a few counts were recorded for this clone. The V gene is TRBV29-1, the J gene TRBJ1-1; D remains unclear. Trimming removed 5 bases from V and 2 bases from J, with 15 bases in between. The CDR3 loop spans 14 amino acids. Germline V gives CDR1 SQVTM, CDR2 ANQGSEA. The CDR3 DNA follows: TGCAGCGTTCGACGCAACTGGGGTAACACTGAAGCTTTCTTT. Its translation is CSVRRNWGNTEAFF.

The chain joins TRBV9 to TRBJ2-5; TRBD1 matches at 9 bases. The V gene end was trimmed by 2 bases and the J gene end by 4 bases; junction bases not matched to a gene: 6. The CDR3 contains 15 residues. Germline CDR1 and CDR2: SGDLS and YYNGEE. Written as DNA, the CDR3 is TGTGCCAGCAGCGTCGGACAGGGGATCCCAGAGACCCAGTACTTC. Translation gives CASSVGQGIPETQYF. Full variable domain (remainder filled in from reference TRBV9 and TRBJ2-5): DSGVTQTPKHLITATGQRVTLRCSPRSGDLSVYWYQQSLDQGLQFLIQYYNGEERAKGNILERFSAQQFPDLHSELNLSSLELGDSALYFCASSVGQGIPETQYFGPGTRLLVL.

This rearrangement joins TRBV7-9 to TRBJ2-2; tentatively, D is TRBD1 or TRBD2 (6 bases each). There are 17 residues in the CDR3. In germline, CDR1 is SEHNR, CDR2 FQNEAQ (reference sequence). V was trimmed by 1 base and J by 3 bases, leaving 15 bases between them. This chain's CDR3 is CASSLDRWGADTGELFF. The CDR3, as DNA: TGTGCCAGCAGCTTAGACCGGTGGGGGGCGGACACCGGGGAGCTGTTTTTT. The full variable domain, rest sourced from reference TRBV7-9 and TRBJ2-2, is DTGVSQNPRHKITKRGQNVTFRCDPISEHNRLYWYRQTLGQGPEFLTYFQNEAQLEKSRLLSDRFSAERPKGSFSTLEIQRTEQGDSAMYLCASSLDRWGADTGELFFGEGSRLTVL.

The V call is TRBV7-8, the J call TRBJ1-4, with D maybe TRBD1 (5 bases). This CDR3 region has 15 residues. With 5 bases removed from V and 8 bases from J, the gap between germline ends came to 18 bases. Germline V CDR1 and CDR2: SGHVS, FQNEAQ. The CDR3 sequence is CASSPRSLAGEKLFF. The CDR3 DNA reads TGTGCCAGCAGCCCCCGGAGCTTAGCAGGGGAAAAACTGTTTTTT.

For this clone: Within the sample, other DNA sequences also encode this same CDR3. The CDR3 protein is CASSVLGNTEAFF. For the CDR3, the DNA is TGTGCCAGCAGCGTACTCGGGAACACTGAAGCTTTCTTT. The chain recombines TRBV9 with TRBJ1-1; the D is unclear. The CDR3 sequence is 13 residues long. Trimming removed 1 base at V and 1 base at J, with 5 bases between. CDR1 and CDR2 (germline): SGDLS, YYNGEE.

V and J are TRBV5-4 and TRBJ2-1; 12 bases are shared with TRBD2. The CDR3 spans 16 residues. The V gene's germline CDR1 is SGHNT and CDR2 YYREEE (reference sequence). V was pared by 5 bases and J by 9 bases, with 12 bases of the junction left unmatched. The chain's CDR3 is CASSQGGASGRGEQFF. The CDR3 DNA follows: TGTGCCAGCAGTCAGGGGGGTGCTAGCGGGAGGGGTGAGCAGTTCTTC.

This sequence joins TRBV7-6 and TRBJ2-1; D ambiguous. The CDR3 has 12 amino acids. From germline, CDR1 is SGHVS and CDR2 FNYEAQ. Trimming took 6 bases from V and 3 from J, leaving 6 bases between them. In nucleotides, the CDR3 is TGTGCCAGCAGTCCCTACTACAATGAGCAGTTCTTC. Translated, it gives CASSPYYNEQFF.

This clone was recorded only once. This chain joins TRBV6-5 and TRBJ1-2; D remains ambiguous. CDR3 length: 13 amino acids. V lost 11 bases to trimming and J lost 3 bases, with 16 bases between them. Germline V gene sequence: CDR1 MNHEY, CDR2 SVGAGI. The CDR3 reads CAAGVGRDYGYTF. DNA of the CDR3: TGTGCCGCTGGAGTAGGGAGGGACTATGGCTACACCTTC.

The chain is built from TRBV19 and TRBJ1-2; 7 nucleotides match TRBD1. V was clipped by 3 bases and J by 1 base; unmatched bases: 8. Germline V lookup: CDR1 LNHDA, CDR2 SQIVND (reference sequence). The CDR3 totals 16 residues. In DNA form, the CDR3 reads TGTGCCAGTAGTATTTGGGGACAGCGGAATAACTATGGCTACACCTTC. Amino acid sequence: CASSIWGQRNNYGYTF. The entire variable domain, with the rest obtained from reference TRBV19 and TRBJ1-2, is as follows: DGGITQSPKYLFRKEGQNVTLSCEQNLNHDAMYWYRQDPGQGLRLIYYSQIVNDFQKGDIAEGYSVSREKKESFPLTVTSAQKNPTAFYLCASSIWGQRNNYGYTFGSGTRLTVV.

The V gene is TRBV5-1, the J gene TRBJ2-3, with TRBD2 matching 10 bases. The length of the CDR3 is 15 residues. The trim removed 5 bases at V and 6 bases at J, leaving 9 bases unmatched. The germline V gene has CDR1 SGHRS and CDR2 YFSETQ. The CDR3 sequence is CASRAASGRGDTQYF. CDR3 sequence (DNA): TGCGCCAGCAGAGCGGCTAGCGGGAGAGGCGATACGCAGTATTTT.

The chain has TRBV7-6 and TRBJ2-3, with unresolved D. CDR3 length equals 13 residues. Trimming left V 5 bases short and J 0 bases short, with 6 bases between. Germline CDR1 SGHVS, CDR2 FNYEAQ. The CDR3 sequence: CASSQVSTDTQYF. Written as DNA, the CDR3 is TGTGCCAGCAGCCAAGTTAGCACAGATACGCAGTATTTT.

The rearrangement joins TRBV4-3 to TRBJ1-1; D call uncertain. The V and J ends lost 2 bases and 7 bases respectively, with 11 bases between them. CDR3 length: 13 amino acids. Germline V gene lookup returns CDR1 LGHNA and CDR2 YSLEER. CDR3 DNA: TGCGCCAGCAGCCAACTGAATCGGGGTGAAGCTTTCTTT. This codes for CASSQLNRGEAFF.

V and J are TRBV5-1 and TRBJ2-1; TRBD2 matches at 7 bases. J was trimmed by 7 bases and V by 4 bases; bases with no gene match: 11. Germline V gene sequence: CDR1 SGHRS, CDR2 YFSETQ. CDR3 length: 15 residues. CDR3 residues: CASSLGLRGLNEQFF. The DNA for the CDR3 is TGCGCCAGCAGCCTGGGACTAAGAGGGCTAAATGAGCAGTTCTTC.

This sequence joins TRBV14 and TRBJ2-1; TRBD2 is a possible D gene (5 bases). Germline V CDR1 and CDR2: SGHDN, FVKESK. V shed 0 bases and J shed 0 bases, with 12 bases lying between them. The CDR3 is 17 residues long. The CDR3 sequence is CASSQDPAAVSYNEQFF. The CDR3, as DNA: TGTGCCAGCAGCCAAGACCCGGCAGCGGTCTCCTACAATGAGCAGTTCTTC.

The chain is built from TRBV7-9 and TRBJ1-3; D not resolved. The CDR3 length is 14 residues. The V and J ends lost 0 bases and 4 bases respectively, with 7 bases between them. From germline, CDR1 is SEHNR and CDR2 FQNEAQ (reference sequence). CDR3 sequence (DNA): TGTGCCAGCAGCTTAGCGAATCTAGGAAACACCATATATTTT. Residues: CASSLANLGNTIYF.

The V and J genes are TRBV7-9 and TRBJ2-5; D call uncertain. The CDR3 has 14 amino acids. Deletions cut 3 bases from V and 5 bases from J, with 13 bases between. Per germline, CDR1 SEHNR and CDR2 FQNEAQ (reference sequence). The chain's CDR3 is CASSFSVIGETQYF. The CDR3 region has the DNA TGTGCCAGCAGCTTTTCAGTGATTGGGGAGACCCAGTACTTC.

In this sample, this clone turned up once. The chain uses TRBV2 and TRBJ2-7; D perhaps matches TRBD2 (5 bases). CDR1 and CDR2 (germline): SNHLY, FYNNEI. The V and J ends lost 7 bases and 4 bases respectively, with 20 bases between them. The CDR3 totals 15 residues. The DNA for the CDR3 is TGTGCCAGCACCCCAGCCCCAGCGGAACAATACGAGCAGTACTTC. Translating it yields CASTPAPAEQYEQYF.

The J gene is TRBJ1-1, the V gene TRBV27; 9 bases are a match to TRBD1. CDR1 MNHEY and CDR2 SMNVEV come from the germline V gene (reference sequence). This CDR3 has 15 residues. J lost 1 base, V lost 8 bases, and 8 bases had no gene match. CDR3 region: CASGPGTGRNTEAFF. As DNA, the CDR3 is TGTGCCAGCGGCCCGGGGACAGGGAGGAACACTGAAGCTTTCTTT.

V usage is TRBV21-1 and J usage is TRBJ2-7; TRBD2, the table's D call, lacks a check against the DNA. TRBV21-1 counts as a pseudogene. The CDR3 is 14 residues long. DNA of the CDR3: TGTGCCAGCAGCAATGGGACTTACCACTACGAGCAGTACTTC. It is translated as CASSNGTYHYEQYF.

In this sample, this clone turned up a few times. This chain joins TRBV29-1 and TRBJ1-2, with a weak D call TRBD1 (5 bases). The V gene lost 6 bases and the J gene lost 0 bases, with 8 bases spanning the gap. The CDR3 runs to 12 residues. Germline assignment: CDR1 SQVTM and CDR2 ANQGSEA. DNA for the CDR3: TGCAGCGTCCAGGGAGCTAACTATGGCTACACCTTC. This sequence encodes CSVQGANYGYTF.

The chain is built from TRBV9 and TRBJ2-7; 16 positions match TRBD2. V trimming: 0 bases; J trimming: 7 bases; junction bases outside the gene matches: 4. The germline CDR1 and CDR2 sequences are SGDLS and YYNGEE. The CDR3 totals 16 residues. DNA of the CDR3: TGTGCCAGCAGCGTAGCCTCGGGACTAGCGGGAGGGGAGCAGTACTTC. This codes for CASSVASGLAGGEQYF.